These T cell receptor beta chains were read from a single sample in a study of glioma-infiltrating T cells. MiXCR, run by TCRdb on the multiplex PCR reads, gives a single entry per CDR3 protein. The sample consists of fewer than 55,000 distinct CDR3 sequences, about a fifth of them appearing once. Sequencing used glioma tissue, nonneoplastic brain tissue, or PBMCs (not recorded which). These receptors all come from a human donor with low-grade glioma or glioblastoma, undergoing nonglioma brain surgery, or in good health (not recorded which). Both conserved end residues are part of each CDR3. Each record gives: D gene, V gene, J gene, clone size, CDR3 protein, CDR3 DNA. The D gene is left open where the match is weak. Not all rows give a size; the values are once, few, many and, for expanded clones, a class.

D: TRBD1; V: TRBV20-1; J: TRBJ1-1; size: many; CDR3: CSAEGQGTTFF; DNA: TGCAGTGCGGAGGGACAGGGAACAACTTTCTTT
D: TRBD1; V: TRBV10-3; J: TRBJ1-2; size: NA; CDR3: CAISDTTGVVDYGYTF; DNA: TGTGCCATCAGTGACACCACAGGGGTAGTTGACTATGGCTACACCTTC
D: TRBD1; V: TRBV27; J: TRBJ2-7; size: NA; CDR3: CTSSKGQGYEQYF; DNA: TGTACCAGCAGCAAGGGACAGGGCTACGAGCAGTACTTC
D: NA; V: TRBV27; J: TRBJ1-1; size: medium-sized; CDR3: CASSLRYKPGPLNTEAFF; DNA: TGTGCCAGCAGTTTACGATACAAACCCGGGCCTTTGAACACTGAAGCTTTCTTT
D: NA; V: TRBV20-1; J: TRBJ2-5; size: many; CDR3: CSAPIPGHRAGDQYF; DNA: TGCAGTGCCCCTATTCCGGGACACCGAGCCGGGGACCAGTACTTC
D: NA; V: TRBV6-1; J: TRBJ2-7; size: many; CDR3: CATSERSYEQYF; DNA: TGTGCCACCTCGGAGCGGTCCTACGAGCAGTACTTC
D: TRBD2; V: TRBV28; J: TRBJ2-1; size: many; CDR3: CASSTLAGGQHEQFF; DNA: TGTGCCAGCAGTACCCTAGCGGGGGGGCAGCATGAGCAGTTCTTC
D: NA; V: TRBV28; J: TRBJ1-2; size: many; CDR3: CASTSPGALDPGRGYGYTF; DNA: TGTGCCAGCACCTCTCCCGGGGCTCTGGACCCGGGTCGGGGCTATGGCTACACCTTC
D: NA; V: TRBV10-3; J: TRBJ1-2; size: few; CDR3: CAISEPKTQGDYGYTF; DNA: TGTGCCATCAGTGAGCCAAAGACCCAGGGCGACTATGGCTACACCTTC
D: TRBD2; V: TRBV3-1; J: TRBJ2-1; size: many; CDR3: CASSQGLAGGPSNEQFF; DNA: TGTGCCAGCAGCCAAGGACTAGCGGGGGGGCCCAGCAATGAGCAGTTCTTC
D: NA; V: TRBV6-1; J: TRBJ2-7; size: many; CDR3: CASTFSGAYEQYF; DNA: TGTGCCAGCACTTTCTCGGGCGCCTACGAGCAGTACTTC
D: NA; V: TRBV29-1; J: TRBJ2-1; size: NA; CDR3: CSVLGLSYNEQFF; DNA: TGCAGCGTTTTAGGCCTATCCTACAATGAGCAGTTCTTC
D: NA; V: TRBV19; J: TRBJ1-6; size: few; CDR3: CASSIRSWTGDSPLHF; DNA: TGTGCCAGTAGTATTCGGTCCTGGACTGGGGATTCACCCCTCCACTTT
D: NA; V: TRBV19; J: TRBJ1-5; size: many; CDR3: CASSIKAGGSAPQHF; DNA: TGTGCCAGTAGTATAAAAGCGGGGGGCAGTGCGCCCCAGCATTTT
D: TRBD1; V: TRBV20-1; J: TRBJ1-3; size: many; CDR3: CSARVPPGVGGTGAGNTIYF; DNA: TGCAGTGCTAGAGTTCCTCCGGGCGTCGGTGGGACAGGAGCTGGAAACACCATATATTTT
D: NA; V: TRBV27; J: TRBJ2-1; size: many; CDR3: CASSGDLSSYNEQFF; DNA: TGTGCCAGCAGTGGGGACTTAAGCTCCTACAATGAGCAGTTCTTC
D: NA; V: TRBV28; J: TRBJ1-1; size: medium-sized; CDR3: CASSTHAEAFF; DNA: TGTGCCAGCAGTACCCACGCTGAAGCTTTCTTT
D: NA; V: TRBV28; J: TRBJ2-7; size: NA; CDR3: CVSSLPGTSSYEQYF; DNA: TGTGTTAGCAGTTTGCCCGGGACATCGTCCTACGAGCAGTACTTC
D: TRBD1; V: TRBV28; J: TRBJ2-5; size: NA; CDR3: CASRTGETQYF; DNA: TGTGCCAGCAGGACAGGGGAGACCCAGTACTTC
D: NA; V: TRBV5-1; J: TRBJ2-1; size: NA; CDR3: CASRERDEQLF; DNA: TGCGCCAGCAGGGAGCGCGATGAGCAGCTCTTC
D: NA; V: TRBV28; J: TRBJ1-1; size: many; CDR3: CASSRGAGVGTEAFF; DNA: TGTGCCAGCAGCCGTGGGGCAGGGGTGGGTACTGAAGCTTTCTTT
D: NA; V: TRBV24-1; J: TRBJ1-2; size: many; CDR3: CATSDPSQGTNYGYTF; DNA: TGTGCCACCAGTGATCCCTCCCAGGGGACCAACTATGGCTACACCTTC
D: NA; V: TRBV7-2; J: TRBJ2-7; size: many; CDR3: CASSDRYEQYF; DNA: TGTGCCAGCAGCGATAGATACGAGCAGTACTTC
D: NA; V: TRBV6-2/TRBV6-3; J: TRBJ2-7; size: NA; CDR3: CASSYSHTKTEQYF; DNA: TGTGCCAGCAGTTATTCACACACTAAAACCGAGCAGTACTTC
D: NA; V: TRBV5-6; J: TRBJ2-3; size: few; CDR3: CASSSDLSPDTQYF; DNA: TGTGCCAGCAGCTCGGACCTCAGCCCAGATACGCAGTATTTT
D: TRBD1; V: TRBV19; J: TRBJ2-7; size: NA; CDR3: CASRPADRAYEQYF; DNA: TGTGCCAGTAGGCCAGCGGACAGGGCCTACGAGCAGTACTTC
D: TRBD2; V: TRBV5-1; J: TRBJ2-3; size: many; CDR3: CASSLGLAGGRLGTDTQYF; DNA: TGCGCCAGCAGCTTGGGGCTAGCGGGGGGCCGACTAGGCACAGATACGCAGTATTTT
D: TRBD1; V: TRBV12-3/TRBV12-4; J: TRBJ2-7; size: NA; CDR3: CASRLETGSYEQYF; DNA: TGTGCCAGCCGCCTTGAGACAGGGAGCTACGAGCAGTACTTC
D: TRBD1; V: TRBV4-1; J: TRBJ1-1; size: many; CDR3: CASSPGQGTLNTEAFF; DNA: TGCGCCAGCAGCCCTGGACAGGGAACCCTGAACACTGAAGCTTTCTTT
D: TRBD1; V: TRBV12-3/TRBV12-4; J: TRBJ1-1; size: many; CDR3: CASFSYRGQGTTEAFF; DNA: TGTGCCAGCTTCTCATACCGCGGACAGGGGACCACTGAAGCTTTCTTT
D: NA; V: TRBV2; J: TRBJ1-6; size: many; CDR3: CASSSRDYNSPLHF; DNA: TGTGCCAGCAGTTCACGTGACTATAATTCACCCCTCCACTTT
D: TRBD1; V: TRBV28; J: TRBJ2-7; size: medium-sized; CDR3: CASSSLTGDNEQYF; DNA: TGTGCCAGCAGTTCCCTAACAGGGGATAACGAGCAGTACTTC
D: NA; V: TRBV12-3/TRBV12-4; J: TRBJ2-5; size: many; CDR3: CASSPGQTQETQYF; DNA: TGTGCCAGCAGCCCTGGACAGACACAAGAGACCCAGTACTTC
D: NA; V: TRBV5-1; J: TRBJ1-1; size: many; CDR3: CASSSSRLNTEAFF; DNA: TGCGCCAGCAGCTCCAGCAGACTGAACACTGAAGCTTTCTTT
D: NA; V: TRBV3-1; J: TRBJ1-1; size: many; CDR3: CASSQDLGGTEAFF; DNA: TGTGCCAGCAGCCAAGACTTAGGCGGGACTGAAGCTTTCTTT
D: NA; V: TRBV7-3; J: TRBJ2-3; size: many; CDR3: CASSLQGLTDTQYF; DNA: TGTGCCAGCAGCTTACAGGGACTCACAGATACGCAGTATTTT
D: NA; V: TRBV3-1; J: TRBJ1-2; size: many; CDR3: CASSQDPGPYGYTF; DNA: TGTGCCAGCAGCCAAGACCCAGGTCCTTACGGCTACACCTTC
D: TRBD2; V: TRBV20-1; J: TRBJ2-1; size: many; CDR3: CSARYTSGRNNEQFF; DNA: TGCAGTGCTAGGTACACTAGCGGGAGGAACAATGAGCAGTTCTTC
D: NA; V: TRBV5-1; J: TRBJ2-7; size: many; CDR3: CASSLDGIYEQYF; DNA: TGCGCCAGCAGCTTAGACGGGATCTACGAGCAGTACTTC
D: NA; V: TRBV2; J: TRBJ2-3; size: many; CDR3: CASSATIDTQYF; DNA: TGTGCCAGCAGCGCCACGATAGATACGCAGTATTTT
D: NA; V: TRBV7-2; J: TRBJ2-1; size: many; CDR3: CASSLGRQNYNEQFF; DNA: TGTGCCAGCAGCTTAGGTCGGCAGAACTACAATGAGCAGTTCTTC